Listed below are T cell receptor beta chains from one sample, sequenced in a study of Graves' ophthalmopathy and Graves' hyperthyroidism. Each CDR3 protein gets one entry after TCRdb re-called the multiplex PCR reads with MiXCR. Of 680,000 or so distinct CDR3 sequences in the sample, about a fifth were seen once. Material for sequencing was peripheral blood. The source of these receptors is a woman aged 18-35 years with stable Graves' hyperthyroidism. Some clones in this sample may be carry-over from other donors' samples. Both conserved end residues are part of each CDR3. Fields, in order: V gene, clone size, J gene, D gene, CDR3 DNA, CDR3 protein. The D gene is left open where the match is weak. Not every row has a clone size; where given, it reads once, few, many or a size class.

V gene: TRBV18
clone size: -
J gene: TRBJ2-4
D gene: -
CDR3 DNA: TGTGCCAGCTCACCACCTCACAGGGCGGTGGTGGACATTCAGTACTTC
CDR3 protein: CASSPPHRAVVDIQYF

V gene: TRBV20-1
clone size: many
J gene: TRBJ2-5
D gene: -
CDR3 DNA: TGCAGTGCTCATGTACAAGAGACCCAGTACTTC
CDR3 protein: CSAHVQETQYF

V gene: TRBV29-1
clone size: many
J gene: TRBJ2-6
D gene: TRBD1
CDR3 DNA: TGCAGCGCTATAGGGACAGAACTTATCTCTGGGGCCAACGTCCTGACTTTC
CDR3 protein: CSAIGTELISGANVLTF

V gene: TRBV5-6
clone size: -
J gene: TRBJ1-2
D gene: -
CDR3 DNA: TGTGCCAGCAGCTTGGCCGCGGCAATCGGCTATGGCTACACCTTC
CDR3 protein: CASSLAAAIGYGYTF

V gene: TRBV27
clone size: -
J gene: TRBJ1-2
D gene: -
CDR3 DNA: TGTGCCAGCAGCCCAGGGGTCCACGGGGACTACACCTTC
CDR3 protein: CASSPGVHGDYTF

V gene: TRBV12-3/TRBV12-4
clone size: few
J gene: TRBJ2-5
D gene: -
CDR3 DNA: TGTGCCAGCAGTAACCGGACCTACCAAGAGACCCAGTACTTC
CDR3 protein: CASSNRTYQETQYF

V gene: TRBV5-1
clone size: -
J gene: TRBJ2-2
D gene: -
CDR3 DNA: TGCGCCAGCAGCTGGACTAGGGGGCTCACCGGGGAGCTGTTTTTT
CDR3 protein: CASSWTRGLTGELFF

V gene: TRBV15
clone size: -
J gene: TRBJ1-5
D gene: TRBD1
CDR3 DNA: TGTGCCACGACAGGGGCCAGCAATCAGCCCCAGCATTTT
CDR3 protein: CATTGASNQPQHF

V gene: TRBV9
clone size: many
J gene: TRBJ1-1
D gene: -
CDR3 DNA: TGTGCCAGCAGCCCGACCACACTCATGAACACTGAAGCTTTCTTT
CDR3 protein: CASSPTTLMNTEAFF

V gene: TRBV28
clone size: many
J gene: TRBJ2-5
D gene: TRBD2
CDR3 DNA: TGTGCCAGCAGTAAAGGACTAGTTCAAGAGACCCAGTACTTC
CDR3 protein: CASSKGLVQETQYF

V gene: TRBV7-2
clone size: -
J gene: TRBJ2-7
D gene: TRBD2
CDR3 DNA: TGTGCCAGCAGCTTATCGGGTAGCGGGGGCTACGAGCAGTACTTC
CDR3 protein: CASSLSGSGGYEQYF

V gene: TRBV6-1
clone size: -
J gene: TRBJ1-2
D gene: -
CDR3 DNA: TGTGCCAGCAGTGACGCCGGCGGGGGCGGCTATGGCTACACCTTC
CDR3 protein: CASSDAGGGGYGYTF

V gene: TRBV20-1
clone size: many
J gene: TRBJ1-6
D gene: TRBD1
CDR3 DNA: TGCAGTGCCCCGGGACAGTCAAATTCACCCCTCCACTTT
CDR3 protein: CSAPGQSNSPLHF

V gene: TRBV27
clone size: many
J gene: TRBJ2-2
D gene: TRBD1
CDR3 DNA: TGTGCCAGCAGTCCCATAGGACAGCCAGGGGGTGGGGAGCTGTTTTTT
CDR3 protein: CASSPIGQPGGGELFF

V gene: TRBV12-5
clone size: -
J gene: TRBJ1-5
D gene: -
CDR3 DNA: TGTGCTGCCTCGGAGGGCCCAGTGGTGCCCCAGCATTTT
CDR3 protein: CAASEGPVVPQHF

V gene: TRBV9
clone size: many
J gene: TRBJ2-7
D gene: -
CDR3 DNA: TGTGCCAGCAGCGTAGGTGAGGGACGAAACTACGAGCAGTACTTC
CDR3 protein: CASSVGEGRNYEQYF

V gene: TRBV7-3
clone size: few
J gene: TRBJ2-2
D gene: -
CDR3 DNA: TGTGCCAGCAGCTCAGTCGCGACACCGAACACCGGGGAGCTGTTTTTT
CDR3 protein: CASSSVATPNTGELFF

V gene: TRBV7-9
clone size: many
J gene: TRBJ2-5
D gene: TRBD1
CDR3 DNA: TGTGCCAGCAGCCATCCAGGGGGCGTAGAGACCCAGTACTTC
CDR3 protein: CASSHPGGVETQYF

V gene: TRBV19
clone size: many
J gene: TRBJ1-6
D gene: TRBD1
CDR3 DNA: TGTGCCAGTAGGACGAGGGACAGGGGGCGATCCTATAATTCACCCCTCCACTTT
CDR3 protein: CASRTRDRGRSYNSPLHF

V gene: TRBV7-2
clone size: many
J gene: TRBJ1-6
D gene: -
CDR3 DNA: TGTGCCAGCAGCCCTGGGGCGCACGACCGCTCCTATAATTCACCCCTCCACTTT
CDR3 protein: CASSPGAHDRSYNSPLHF

V gene: TRBV2
clone size: many
J gene: TRBJ2-7
D gene: -
CDR3 DNA: TGTGCCAGCCGAAAAAGGGAGAAGTCCTACGAGCAGTACTTC
CDR3 protein: CASRKREKSYEQYF

V gene: TRBV12-3/TRBV12-4
clone size: many
J gene: TRBJ1-2
D gene: TRBD1
CDR3 DNA: TGTGCCAACAGCCCCCTGACAGGGGTCGGCTACACCTTC
CDR3 protein: CANSPLTGVGYTF

V gene: TRBV6-1
clone size: -
J gene: TRBJ2-7
D gene: TRBD1
CDR3 DNA: TGTGCCAGCAGCCCTAGGACAGGGTTCCCATCAGCCTACGAGCAGTACTTC
CDR3 protein: CASSPRTGFPSAYEQYF

V gene: TRBV19
clone size: many
J gene: TRBJ1-5
D gene: TRBD1
CDR3 DNA: TGTGCCAGTAGCGGGACAGTAAATCAGCCCCAGCATTTT
CDR3 protein: CASSGTVNQPQHF

V gene: TRBV19
clone size: many
J gene: TRBJ1-1
D gene: -
CDR3 DNA: TGTGCCAGCAGCATCTTAAACACTGAAGCTTTCTTT
CDR3 protein: CASSILNTEAFF

V gene: TRBV12-3/TRBV12-4
clone size: -
J gene: TRBJ2-7
D gene: TRBD1
CDR3 DNA: TGTGCCAGCAGATACAGGACAGGGAAGGTTGAGCAGTACTTC
CDR3 protein: CASRYRTGKVEQYF